These T cell receptor beta chains were read from a single sample in a study of cytomegalovirus exposure and HLA in healthy donors. Sequencing used immunoSEQ multiplex PCR; TCRdb keeps in-frame clones, though not all of them. The sample carries over 200,000 clones, around nine tenths recorded once. The sample consisted of PBMCs. The origin of the receptors is a woman younger than 30 in good health and CMV-seropositive. The CDR3 runs from the conserved cysteine through the conserved F or W. A D gene is named only where the DNA matches it firmly. Not every row has a clone size; where given, it reads once, few, many or a size class.

V gene	clone size	J gene	D gene	CDR3 DNA	CDR3 protein
TRBV28	.	TRBJ1-5	TRBD1	TGTGCCAGCAGTTTTGGGACAGGTGTTGATCAGCCCCAGCATTTT	CASSFGTGVDQPQHF
TRBV6-5	.	TRBJ1-1	TRBD1	TGTGCCAGCAGCCGGACAGGCCTTGAAGCTTTCTTT	CASSRTGLEAFF
TRBV9	.	TRBJ2-7	TRBD1	TGTGCCAGCAGCCCAGGAGGACAGGCCTACGAGCAGTACTTC	CASSPGGQAYEQYF
TRBV5-6	.	TRBJ1-1	.	TGTGCCAGCAGCTTGCTCGTGGGCATGACCACTGAAGCTTTCTTT	CASSLLVGMTTEAFF
TRBV28	.	TRBJ2-1	TRBD1	TGTGCCAGCAGTTCCACGGACAGGTCAAATGAGCAGTTCTTC	CASSSTDRSNEQFF
TRBV7-9	.	TRBJ1-2	.	TGTGCCAGCAGCTCCCTCGGCGGGAACGGCGATGGCTACACCTTC	CASSSLGGNGDGYTF
TRBV9	.	TRBJ2-5	TRBD1	TGTGCCAGCAGCAGCTGGGACAGCAAACAAGAGACCCAGTACTTC	CASSSWDSKQETQYF
TRBV6-1	.	TRBJ2-3	.	TGTGCCAGCAGTAAAGCTGGGCTCACAGATACGCAGTATTTT	CASSKAGLTDTQYF
TRBV15	.	TRBJ2-1	TRBD2	TGTGCCACCAGCAGAGGGGGAAAGGGACTAGCGGGCAATGAGCAGTTCTTC	CATSRGGKGLAGNEQFF
TRBV6-1	.	TRBJ2-1	TRBD2	TGTGCCAGCAGTGATGGGACTAGCGCCTACAATGAGCAGTTCTTC	CASSDGTSAYNEQFF
TRBV29-1	.	TRBJ2-2	TRBD1	TGCAGCGCGAGACAGGGAAACACCGGGGAGCTGTTTTTT	CSARQGNTGELFF
TRBV27	.	TRBJ2-7	TRBD2	TGTGCCAGCAGTGCTAGCGGGGCCTCAAGATACGAGCAGTACTTC	CASSASGASRYEQYF
TRBV10-3	.	TRBJ1-1	TRBD1	TGTGCCATCAGGGAGAACACCGGGACAGATAACACTGAAGCTTTCTTT	CAIRENTGTDNTEAFF
TRBV5-4	.	TRBJ2-1	.	TGTGCCAGCAGCATCCCTACAGGGTCGAATGAGCAGTTCTTC	CASSIPTGSNEQFF
TRBV2	.	TRBJ1-3	.	TGTGCCAGCAGTGGTATCCAGGGAGGAAACACCATATATTTT	CASSGIQGGNTIYF
TRBV28	.	TRBJ2-7	.	TGTGCCAGCAGTCTTGCCTACGAGCAGTACTTC	CASSLAYEQYF
TRBV7-2	once	TRBJ2-2	TRBD2	TGTGCCAGCAGCTTCCCACTAGCGGGGGCGAACACCGGGGAGCTGTTTTTT	CASSFPLAGANTGELFF
TRBV14	.	TRBJ2-5	TRBD1	TGTGCCAGCAGCCCCATATGGGGACAGGGAGGTGAGACCCAGTACTTC	CASSPIWGQGGETQYF
TRBV2	.	TRBJ2-7	TRBD2	TGTGCCAGCAGTTGGACTAGCGGGAGGCGGGAGCAGTACTTC	CASSWTSGRREQYF
TRBV28	.	TRBJ2-3	TRBD2	TGTGCCAGCAGTACCCGACTAGCGGGAGGGGGGGCAGATACGCAGTATTTT	CASSTRLAGGGADTQYF
TRBV4-1	.	TRBJ2-1	TRBD1	TGCGCCAGCAGCCCGAGTGGACAGGGGTTCAATGAGCAGTTCTTC	CASSPSGQGFNEQFF
TRBV5-1	.	TRBJ2-1	TRBD1	TGCGCCAGCAGCTCCGGGACAGGGGTAAACAATGAGCAGTTCTTC	CASSSGTGVNNEQFF
TRBV10-2	.	TRBJ2-7	.	TGCGCCAGCAGTGAGTCGGTCTACAGGAACAGAGGCTACGAGCAGTACTTC	CASSESVYRNRGYEQYF
TRBV7-8	few	TRBJ1-5	.	TGTGCCAGCAGCCTTGACCCGGGACATTACAATCAGCCCCAGCATTTT	CASSLDPGHYNQPQHF
TRBV29-1	.	TRBJ2-7	.	TGCAGCGTTATAGGACTGGTCTCCTACGAGCAGTACTTC	CSVIGLVSYEQYF
TRBV4-1	.	TRBJ1-5	.	TGCGCCAGCAGCCAAGAGGTCGGACAGTTCAATCAGCCCCAGCATTTT	CASSQEVGQFNQPQHF
TRBV5-1	.	TRBJ2-5	TRBD1	TGCGCCAGCAGCTTGGCCTCGGACAGGCAAGAGACCCAGTACTTC	CASSLASDRQETQYF
TRBV11-2	.	TRBJ2-1	TRBD2	TGTGCCAGCAGCTTAGATTTGGGCGGGAGCTCCTACAATGAGCAGTTCTTC	CASSLDLGGSSYNEQFF
TRBV28	.	TRBJ1-5	TRBD1	TGTGCCAGCAGCCGCGATCTGACAGGGGGCCTTGTGGATCAGCCCCAGCATTTT	CASSRDLTGGLVDQPQHF
TRBV7-6	once	TRBJ1-5	TRBD1	TGTGCCAGCAGCCCACAGGGGGATCAGCCCCAGCATTTT	CASSPQGDQPQHF
TRBV18	.	TRBJ2-1	.	TGTGCCAGCTCACCACTTGAAGGTACGGGAAATGAGCAGTTCTTC	CASSPLEGTGNEQFF
TRBV6-1	.	TRBJ1-4	TRBD1	TGTGCCAGCAGTGAAGGCGGGACAGGGGGTGAAAAACTGTTTTTT	CASSEGGTGGEKLFF
TRBV19	.	TRBJ1-1	TRBD1	TGTGCCAGTAGTCCCTGGGACAGCAACACTGAAGCTTTCTTT	CASSPWDSNTEAFF
TRBV19	.	TRBJ1-1	TRBD1	TGTGCCAGTACCATTGGACAGGGGAGCACTGAAGCTTTCTTT	CASTIGQGSTEAFF
TRBV27	once	TRBJ2-1	.	TGTGCCAGCAGTTTATCGCCCGGGTATGAGCAGTTCTTC	CASSLSPGYEQFF
TRBV5-6	.	TRBJ2-7	TRBD1	TGTGCCAGCAGCTTGGGAGGGGGCCAGTGGGAGCAGTACTTC	CASSLGGGQWEQYF
TRBV7-9	.	TRBJ2-7	TRBD2	TGTGCCAGCAGCCCTCGGACTAGCGGGGACTACGAGCAGTACTTC	CASSPRTSGDYEQYF
TRBV11-1	.	TRBJ2-1	TRBD2	TGTGCCAGCAGCTTAGCAACTAGCGGGAGAAAGAATGAGCAGTTCTTC	CASSLATSGRKNEQFF
TRBV2	.	TRBJ2-7	TRBD2	TGTGCCAGCAGGGACTTTAGCGGGTTCTACGAGCAGTACTTC	CASRDFSGFYEQYF
TRBV29-1	.	TRBJ2-1	TRBD2	TGCAGCGTTGAAAAGATGGCTAGCGGGCACAATGAGCAGTTCTTC	CSVEKMASGHNEQFF
TRBV7-9	few	TRBJ2-7	TRBD2	TGTGCCAGCAGCCCCGGACTAGCGCTGTACTTC	CASSPGLALYF
TRBV4-1	.	TRBJ2-3	TRBD2	TGCGCCAGCAGCCAGTGGACTAGCGGGTCAGGGGCCCCAGATACGCAGTATTTT	CASSQWTSGSGAPDTQYF
TRBV7-3	once	TRBJ2-3	.	TGTGCCAGCAGCCTACGCACAGATACGCAGTATTTT	CASSLRTDTQYF
TRBV2	.	TRBJ2-4	.	TGTGCCAGCCGGAGGCGGGGTGCGGCCAAAAACATTCAGTACTTC	CASRRRGAAKNIQYF
TRBV27	.	TRBJ2-1	.	TGTGCCAGCAGTTTATCCAATTCAGGGGGGGAGCAGTTCTTC	CASSLSNSGGEQFF
TRBV27	.	TRBJ1-3	TRBD1	TGTGCCAGCAGTATTGGACAGGGGCACACCATATATTTT	CASSIGQGHTIYF
TRBV6-6	.	TRBJ1-1	TRBD1	TGTGCCAGCCTCGGGACAGTGATGAACACTGAAGCTTTCTTT	CASLGTVMNTEAFF
TRBV18	.	TRBJ1-1	.	TGTGCCAGCTCACCAGGAGTGGAAAACACTGAAGCTTTCTTT	CASSPGVENTEAFF
TRBV6-4	.	TRBJ2-1	TRBD1	TGTGCCAGCAGTTTAGCCGGGACAGAGCCTTACAATGAGCAGTTCTTC	CASSLAGTEPYNEQFF
TRBV19	.	TRBJ2-1	.	TGTGCCAGTAGTATCCAACTGGAGAATGAGCAGTTCTTC	CASSIQLENEQFF